These 4 T cell receptor beta chains were all obtained from the same sample, sequenced in a study of tissue T cells after allogeneic stem cell transplantation. Only in-frame clones appear in the TCRdb table, and some are missing; sequencing was by immunoSEQ multiplex PCR. The data show 710 or so clones, roughly 73% seen once. The specimen comprised liver tissue, sampled at autopsy. Every receptor here comes from a female patient aged 18 to 49 with steroid-refractory graft-versus-host disease after an allogeneic stem cell transplant. Some T cells here may be from the graft donor.

This clone was seen only a few times. The V and J genes are TRBV27 and TRBJ2-4, with unresolved D. V lost 6 bases and J 4 bases, leaving 16 bases between the germline ends. Germline V gene sequence: CDR1 MNHEY, CDR2 SMNVEV (reference sequence). The CDR3 contains 15 residues. The CDR3 sequence is CASSSPSDAKNIQYF. DNA for the CDR3: TGTGCCAGCAGCTCCCCTAGTGACGCGAAAAACATTCAGTACTTC.

The chain joins TRBV4-1 to TRBJ1-5; no clear D. Per the germline V gene, CDR1 is MGHRA and CDR2 is YSYEKL. This CDR3 has 15 amino acids. V lost 0 bases, J lost 4 bases, and 10 bases lay in between. This CDR3 reads CASSQEGWRNQPQHF. The CDR3 DNA follows: TGCGCCAGCAGCCAAGAAGGATGGAGAAATCAGCCCCAGCATTTT.

The rearrangement uses TRBV7-9 and TRBJ2-3; 16 bases line up with TRBD2. V trimming: 5 bases; J trimming: 2 bases; junction bases outside the gene matches: 4. Germline V gene sequence: CDR1 SEHNR, CDR2 FQNEAQ (reference sequence). The CDR3 contains 17 residues. CDR3 sequence reads: CASSLGLAGGITDTQYF. The CDR3 DNA reads TGTGCCAGCAGCCTGGGACTAGCGGGGGGGATCACAGATACGCAGTATTTT. Drawing the rest from reference TRBV7-9 and TRBJ2-3, the complete variable domain is DTGVSQNPRHKITKRGQNVTFRCDPISEHNRLYWYRQTLGQGPEFLTYFQNEAQLEKSRLLSDRFSAERPKGSFSTLEIQRTEQGDSAMYLCASSLGLAGGITDTQYFGPGTRLTVL.

The chain combines TRBV6-4 with TRBJ2-2, with D possibly being TRBD2 (5 bases). Between the trimmed V and J ends, which lost 0 bases and 7 bases, there was a span of 15 bases. CDR1 is MRHNA and CDR2 is SNTAGT in the germline V gene. CDR3 length equals 16 residues. The chain's CDR3 is CASSDSYKGEGGELFF. The DNA for the CDR3 is TGTGCCAGCAGTGACTCGTATAAAGGAGAGGGCGGGGAGCTGTTTTTT.